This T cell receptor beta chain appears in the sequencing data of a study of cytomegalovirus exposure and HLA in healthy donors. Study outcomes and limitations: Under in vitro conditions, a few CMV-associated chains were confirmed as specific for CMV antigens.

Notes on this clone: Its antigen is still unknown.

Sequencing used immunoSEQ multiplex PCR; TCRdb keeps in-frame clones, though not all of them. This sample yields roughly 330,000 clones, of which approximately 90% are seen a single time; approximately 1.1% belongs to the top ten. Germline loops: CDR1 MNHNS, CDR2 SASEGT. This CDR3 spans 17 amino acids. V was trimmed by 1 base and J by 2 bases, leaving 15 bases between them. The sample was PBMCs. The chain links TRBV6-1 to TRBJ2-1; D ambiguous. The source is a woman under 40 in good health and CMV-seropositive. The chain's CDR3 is CASSEVSGLWTYNEQFF. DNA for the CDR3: TGTGCCAGCAGTGAAGTGTCGGGCCTATGGACCTACAATGAGCAGTTCTTC.